Given below is one T cell receptor (beta chain) in context. Its specificity is not known. The donors were part of the validation cohort, which consisted of roughly 120 subjects and was separate from the first cohort of around 620 subjects. The data stem from a study of cytomegalovirus exposure and HLA in healthy donors. Study observations and caveats: In a later analysis, first-cohort TCR clusters were found to tend to co-occur in the roughly 120 validation repertoires.

The CDR3 runs to 14 residues. Germline V gene data show CDR1 as MNHEY and CDR2 as SMNVEV (reference sequence). Germline trimming cut 3 bases from V and 9 bases from J; bases unmatched to any gene: 5. Profiled with immunoSEQ multiplex PCR; TCRdb holds only in-frame clones, not every one. This table has roughly 150,000 clones, 85% to 90% appearing once. V usage is TRBV27 and J usage is TRBJ2-1, with 10 nucleotides matching TRBD2. Sequenced: PBMCs. The sequence was collected from a man between 18 and 29 years old in good health and CMV-seropositive. The CDR3 coding sequence is TGTGCCAGCAGTTTGCTAGCGGGAGTTGGTGAGCAGTTCTTC. Translating it yields CASSLLAGVGEQFF.